This T cell receptor beta chain was sequenced for a study of breast tumors, draining lymph nodes, adjacent tissues. After removal of 3 bases from V and 0 bases from J, the junction contained 6 bases not matched to a gene. The germline V gene encodes CDR1 SGHTA and CDR2 FQGNSA. The CDR3 sequence is 18 residues long. As for this clonotype: Its antigen is unknown.

MiXCR was run by TCRdb on the multiplex PCR reads, yielding one entry per CDR3 protein. The table records about 270,000 distinct CDR3 sequences, over 25% of them present only once. Study observations and caveats: The data were judged consistent with most tumor T cells coming from lymph node and expanding in tumor. Compared with lymph nodes, tumors were less diverse; compared with nontumor tissue, more.

Axillary draining lymph nodes of breast cancer patients supplied the node samples. The chain uses TRBV7-2 and TRBJ2-6; TRBD2 matches at 9 bases. What was sequenced was axillary lymph node tissue. The sequence came from a female donor with breast cancer. Some clones in this sample may be carry-over from other donors' samples. The CDR3 here is CASSFNAGGNSGANVLTF. The CDR3 region has the DNA TGTGCCAGCAGCTTCAACGCGGGAGGGAACTCTGGGGCCAACGTCCTGACTTTC.